This TCR beta chain derives from a study of response to subunit inactivated influenza vaccine. Each CDR3 protein gets one entry after TCRdb re-called the RT-PCR reads with MiXCR. The table records hundreds of thousands of distinct CDR3 sequences, less than 20% of them present only once. V was clipped by 9 bases and J by 3 bases, with 15 bases between them. The germline V gene encodes CDR1 MNHNS and CDR2 SASEGT. This CDR3 contains 13 residues. General observations from the study: Authors proposed each seasonal influenza vaccination draws in few new T cells.

This clonotype came up a few times. Its target is not known. V is TRBV6-1 and J is TRBJ2-7, with D uncertain. The receptor was isolated from a man aged 45 to 65 who received an inactivated influenza vaccine. Sequencing was performed on PBMCs from blood, taken 5 days after vaccination. The CDR3 reads CASHSGNFYEQYF. The DNA for the CDR3 is TGTGCCAGTCACTCCGGAAATTTCTACGAGCAGTACTTC.